The 26 T cell receptor beta chains listed next were all sequenced from one sample in a study of blood T cell repertoires in COVID-19. Sequencing used immunoSEQ multiplex PCR; TCRdb keeps in-frame clones, though not all of them. Among about 240,000 clones listed, about 86% were seen once. Sequencing was carried out using peripheral blood. Receptors originate from a woman older than 75 with acute or convalescent COVID-19.

Only one count was recorded for this clone. This sequence joins TRBV2 and TRBJ1-2; 9 nucleotides line up with TRBD1. Germline V gene sequence: CDR1 SNHLY, CDR2 FYNNEI. The J segment lost 8 bases and the V segment lost 4 bases, leaving 5 bases of the junction unmatched. The CDR3 length is 13 residues. The CDR3 loop is CASSVNRGQGYTF. CDR3 nucleotide sequence: TGTGCCAGCAGTGTAAACAGGGGGCAGGGCTACACCTTC.

The V gene is TRBV30, the J gene TRBJ1-5; 7 nucleotides line up with TRBD1. This CDR3 has 15 residues. V gave up 2 bases and J gave up 1 base; unmatched junction bases: 5. Germline V lookup: CDR1 GTSNPN, CDR2 SVGIG (reference sequence). CDR3 loop: CAWSMTGPSNQPQHF. CDR3 in DNA: TGTGCCTGGAGTATGACAGGGCCGAGCAATCAGCCCCAGCATTTT.

The chain recombines TRBV5-1 with TRBJ1-1, with D possibly being TRBD1 (5 bases). The length of the CDR3 is 13 residues. The germline V and J ends were trimmed by 4 bases and 4 bases, with 11 bases remaining between them. CDR1 is SGHRS, CDR2 YFSETQ, per germline. The CDR3: CASSTGLLTEAFF. For the CDR3, the DNA is TGCGCCAGCAGCACGGGACTGCTCACTGAAGCTTTCTTT.

This chain joins TRBV7-9 and TRBJ2-2; 8 bases map to TRBD1. The CDR3 spans 14 residues. V dropped 2 bases and J dropped 4; count of bases not matched to a gene: 0. Germline V gives CDR1 SEHNR, CDR2 FQNEAQ (reference sequence). The CDR3 protein is CASSLQGATGELFF. The CDR3 DNA follows: TGTGCCAGCAGCTTACAGGGGGCCACCGGGGAGCTGTTTTTT.

The J gene is TRBJ1-5, the V gene TRBV7-2; 11 bases are shared with TRBD1. The ends lost 5 bases at V and 5 bases at J; junction bases unmatched: 8. The CDR3 runs to 16 residues. Germline V gene sequence: CDR1 SGHTA, CDR2 FQGNSA. The DNA of the CDR3 is TGTGCCAGCAGCCCTTTCTGGACAGGGGGCGATCAGCCCCAGCATTTT. Its translation: CASSPFWTGGDQPQHF.

This clone appeared once. The V and J genes are TRBV5-4 and TRBJ2-1; 14 bases map to TRBD2. This CDR3 contains 15 residues. Germline V gives CDR1 SGHNT, CDR2 YYREEE (reference sequence). Germline trimming cut 7 bases from V and 5 bases from J; bases unmatched to any gene: 5. The chain's CDR3 is CASRTGLAGDNEQFF. The DNA for the CDR3 is TGTGCCAGCCGCACGGGACTAGCGGGGGACAATGAGCAGTTCTTC.

V gene TRBV27 combines with J gene TRBJ2-1; 9 positions agree with TRBD2. The CDR3 spans 18 residues. With V trimmed by 0 bases and J by 8 bases, 14 bases remained unmatched. Germline V gene lookup returns CDR1 MNHEY and CDR2 SMNVEV (reference sequence). The CDR3 loop reads CASSLSGAWRGGLDEQFF. The CDR3 DNA sequence: TGTGCCAGCAGTTTATCGGGGGCTTGGCGGGGGGGCTTGGATGAGCAGTTCTTC.

The chain joins TRBV2 to TRBJ2-1; TRBD2 aligns across 12 bases. Per the germline V gene, CDR1 is SNHLY and CDR2 is FYNNEI. V trimming: 2 bases; J trimming: 3 bases; junction bases outside the gene matches: 5. The CDR3 loop spans 17 amino acids. As DNA, the CDR3 is TGTGCCAGCAGTGAAAGGCTAGCGGGGGGGGTCTACAATGAGCAGTTCTTC. It is translated as CASSERLAGGVYNEQFF.

The V call is TRBV19, the J call TRBJ2-3; TRBD1 agrees at 8 bases. Trimming cost V 6 bases and J 4 bases; bases outside gene matches: 6. This CDR3 is built from 14 residues. The germline gives CDR1 LNHDA, CDR2 SQIVND (reference sequence). CDR3 DNA sequence: TGTGCCAGTAGCCTAGGACAGGGAGCAGATACGCAGTATTTT. It specifies CASSLGQGADTQYF.

In its sample, this clone was seen many times. The gene calls are TRBV27 and TRBJ1-2; D unclear. Germline lookup yields CDR1 MNHEY and CDR2 SMNVEV (reference sequence). The CDR3 length is 17 residues. V was pared by 0 bases and J by 4 bases, with 18 bases between. As DNA, the CDR3 is TGTGCCAGCAGTTTATCGAGCGGGCCAAGGAAAGGCTATGGCTACACCTTC. Translated, it gives CASSLSSGPRKGYGYTF.

The chain has TRBV5-1 and TRBJ2-2, with 7 bases aligning to TRBD1. The CDR3 length is 17 residues. Germline assignment: CDR1 SGHRS and CDR2 YFSETQ. The J segment lost 6 bases and the V segment lost 4 bases, leaving 15 bases of the junction unmatched. The CDR3 region has the DNA TGCGCCAGCAGCCACTCACAGGGGCGAGTTGACGCCGGGGAGCTGTTTTTT. This sequence encodes CASSHSQGRVDAGELFF.

This chain links TRBV12-3 or TRBV12-4 with TRBJ1-5, with a weak D call TRBD1 (5 bases). Trimming stripped 4 bases from V and 6 bases from J, with 10 bases between. This CDR3 is built from 13 residues. This chain's CDR3 is CASSSPGFQPQHF. CDR3 bases: TGTGCCAGCAGTTCCCCAGGGTTTCAGCCCCAGCATTTT.

The rearrangement joins TRBV28 to TRBJ1-5; 7 bases are a match to TRBD1. V trimming: 6 bases; J trimming: 1 base; junction bases outside the gene matches: 6. Germline V lookup: CDR1 MDHEN, CDR2 SYDVKM. CDR3 length: 15 residues. The CDR3 loop is CASSQTGSSNQPQHF. The DNA for the CDR3 is TGTGCCAGCAGCCAGACAGGGTCAAGCAATCAGCCCCAGCATTTT.

The V and J genes are TRBV6-1 and TRBJ1-1, with 10 nucleotides matching TRBD1. Germline CDR1 reads MNHNS; CDR2 reads SASEGT. The V gene end was trimmed by 1 base and the J gene end by 4 bases; junction bases not matched to a gene: 6. The CDR3 extends over 16 amino acids. The CDR3 loop is CASSEEGTGVGTEAFF. In DNA form, the CDR3 reads TGTGCCAGCAGTGAAGAAGGGACAGGGGTTGGCACTGAAGCTTTCTTT.

A few counts support this clone. V and J are TRBV19 and TRBJ2-7, with 7 bases that match TRBD1. Trimming at V came to 5 bases and at J to 2 bases, leaving 3 bases not matched to a gene. Looked up from germline, CDR1 is LNHDA and CDR2 is SQIVND (reference sequence). The CDR3 sequence is 13 residues long. In DNA form, the CDR3 reads TGTGCCAGTAGTGTGACAGGGCCCTACGAGCAGTACTTC. The encoded protein is CASSVTGPYEQYF.

V gene TRBV5-5 combines with J gene TRBJ1-5; D remains unclear. Trimming stripped 3 bases from V and 6 bases from J, with 13 bases between. Germline V lookup: CDR1 SGHKS, CDR2 YYEKEE (reference sequence). CDR3 size: 14 residues. The CDR3 DNA is TGTGCCAGCAGCTATGACGGGGTTGGTCAGCCCCAGCATTTT. Translation gives CASSYDGVGQPQHF.

In its sample, this clone was seen a few times. V usage is TRBV6-1 and J usage is TRBJ1-5; possible D gene TRBD1, 6 bases. Deletions cut 0 bases from V and 4 bases from J, with 16 bases between. There are 17 residues in the CDR3. Germline-derived CDR1 and CDR2 are MNHNS and SASEGT. In DNA form, the CDR3 reads TGTGCCAGCAGTGAAGCGCCTCTGAGACAGGAGAATCAGCCCCAGCATTTT. This codes for CASSEAPLRQENQPQHF.

This clone was seen only a few times. The chain links TRBV4-2 to TRBJ1-2; TRBD1 agrees at 7 bases. V lost 5 bases to trimming and J lost 8 bases; unmatched junction nucleotides: 8. The CDR3 covers 13 residues. Germline V gives CDR1 LGHNA, CDR2 YNFKEQ. The CDR3 DNA reads TGTGCCAGCAGCGAGACAGGGCCGGGAGGCTACACCTTC. This sequence encodes CASSETGPGGYTF.

This chain connects TRBV5-1 to TRBJ2-2; weak D call: TRBD2 (5 bases). Germline V gives CDR1 SGHRS, CDR2 YFSETQ. The V end was cut by 2 bases, the J end by 0 bases, with 8 bases between. This CDR3 spans 15 amino acids. The CDR3 DNA reads as TGCGCCAGCAGCTTCGGGGTGTCGAACACCGGGGAGCTGTTTTTT. Translation: CASSFGVSNTGELFF. Based on the CDR3 plus reference TRBV5-1 and TRBJ2-2, the full variable domain is KAGVTQTPRYLIKTRGQQVTLSCSPISGHRSVSWYQQTPGQGLQFLFEYFSETQRNKGNFPGRFSGRQFSNSRSEMNVSTLELGDSALYLCASSFGVSNTGELFFGEGSRLTVL.

The chain employs TRBV5-4 and TRBJ2-2, with a possible D match to TRBD2 (5 bases). The CDR3 is 15 amino acids. With 4 bases removed from V and 2 bases from J, the gap between germline ends came to 12 bases. Germline assignment: CDR1 SGHNT and CDR2 YYREEE (reference sequence). CDR3 coding DNA: TGTGCCAGCAGCGACGGCGGGCAAAACACCGGGGAGCTGTTTTTT. Translating gives CASSDGGQNTGELFF.

The genes are TRBV18 and TRBJ2-3; 10 bases agree with TRBD2. V dropped 0 bases and J dropped 2; count of bases not matched to a gene: 5. The CDR3 consists of 17 residues. The germline gives CDR1 KGHSH, CDR2 LQKENI. In nucleotides, the CDR3 is TGTGCCAGCTCACCACCGTGGCTAGCGGGAGCCACAGATACGCAGTATTTT. Its translation is CASSPPWLAGATDTQYF.

The chain carries TRBV5-1 and TRBJ2-7; TRBD1 agrees at 10 bases. The V gene's germline CDR1 is SGHRS and CDR2 YFSETQ. J gave up 3 bases and V 4 bases, and 1 base lay outside the gene matches. This CDR3 is 13 amino acids long. The CDR3 region has the DNA TGCGCCAGCAGCCGGGACAGGGGCTACGAGCAGTACTTC. It is translated as CASSRDRGYEQYF.

V and J are TRBV15 and TRBJ2-3; possible D gene TRBD2, 5 bases. Trimming took 0 bases from V and 0 from J, leaving 10 bases between them. The CDR3 consists of 16 residues. CDR1 and CDR2 (germline): LNHNV, YYDKDF (reference sequence). CDR3 coding DNA: TGTGCCACCAGCAGAGAGGCGACTATAAGCACAGATACGCAGTATTTT. Its protein product is CATSREATISTDTQYF.

A few counts support this clone. The chain joins TRBV2 to TRBJ2-2, with a possible D match to TRBD1 (6 bases). V was cut by 4 bases and J by 5 bases, with 11 bases left in between. Germline CDR1 reads SNHLY; CDR2 reads FYNNEI. The CDR3 loop spans 14 amino acids. The CDR3 sequence is CASSALRGTGELFF. CDR3 sequence (DNA): TGTGCCAGCAGTGCCCTCAGGGGAACCGGGGAGCTGTTTTTT.

V and J are TRBV5-4 and TRBJ1-1, with a tentative D call TRBD1 (5 bases). This CDR3 region has 13 residues. Germline values: CDR1 SGHNT, CDR2 YYREEE (reference sequence). The germline V and J ends were trimmed by 3 bases and 4 bases, with 10 bases remaining between them. The CDR3 sequence is CASSSYRSTEAFF. The CDR3 DNA reads as TGTGCCAGCAGCTCCTACAGGAGCACTGAAGCTTTCTTT.

The table lists this clone with a count of one. The gene calls are TRBV2 and TRBJ2-4, with D maybe TRBD1 (6 bases). Trimming pared 8 bases from V and 6 bases from J, leaving 14 bases between. The CDR3 has 13 amino acids. In germline, CDR1 is SNHLY, CDR2 FYNNEI. CDR3 residues: CASRGLGGNIQYF. The DNA of the CDR3 is TGTGCCAGCCGGGGTCTAGGGGGAAACATTCAGTACTTC.